This T cell receptor (beta chain) was sequenced for a study of neurological immune-mediated disorders. Every sequencing run gave over 200 million TCR-beta sequences, taken from 15-18 subjects. TCRdb reprocessed the 5' RACE reads via MiXCR and lists one record per CDR3 protein. The sample contains 55,000 to 65,000 distinct CDR3 sequences, 3% to 4% of which appear only once. This clonotype was detected ten times or more. V was pared by 5 bases and J by 1 base, with 15 bases between. The CDR3 is 15 amino acids. The germline CDR1 and CDR2 sequences are SGHTA and FQGTGA. The chain recombines TRBV7-3 with TRBJ2-7, with unresolved D. The receptor was derived from a woman between 25 and 40 years old with multiple sclerosis. The sample was PBMCs. CDR3 DNA: TGTGCCAGCAGCGAGGCTGGCGGTTCTTCCTACGAGCAGTACTTC. Encoded protein: CASSEAGGSSYEQYF.